This T cell receptor beta chain was identified in a study of blood T cell repertoires in COVID-19. Study-level information: Material from acute and convalescent COVID-19 was sourced from the United States, Italy and Spain. PBMCs, B-cell-depleted T cells, or T cells were the source of the cDNA or gDNA that made up the material.

The CDR3 sequence is 17 residues long. CDR1 LGHNA and CDR2 YSLEER come from the germline V gene. V lost 0 bases and J lost 5; bases outside the gene matches: 7. In the source study's methods: The assay estimated nucleated cells by amplifying reference gene primers. Measured with immunoSEQ multiplex PCR; TCRdb has only the in-frame clones, and not every one. V and J calls and clone size follow that table, whereas D and trimming were derived from the DNA. The sample contains 100,000 or so clones, almost 85% of which appear only once. The receptor was derived from a man aged 45-65 years with active or convalescent COVID-19. This chain uses TRBV4-3 with TRBJ1-6; 7 bases are a match to TRBD1. What was sequenced was peripheral blood. CDR3 sequence reads: CASSQEHGTDNNSPLHF. In nucleotides, the CDR3 is TGCGCCAGCAGCCAAGAACACGGGACAGACAATAATTCACCCCTCCACTTT.